This TCR beta chain is from a study of cytomegalovirus exposure and HLA in healthy donors. General study points: It was shown in a later analysis that HLA-associated TCR beta chains were more clonally expanded than other, equally common chains. In the analysis, some V segments, TRBV6-2 and TRBV6-3 included, were excluded as indistinguishable. In vitro checks showed that a few CMV-associated chains really do target CMV antigens. A later analysis linked about 17,000 TCR beta sequences to HLA alleles at 0.05 false discovery rate.

The PCR used 60 Vbeta and 13 Jbeta primers. Using immunoSEQ multiplex PCR, the repertoire was profiled, and TCRdb retains in-frame clones only, with some absent. The repertoire holds roughly 170,000 clones, with around 80% as singletons. Germline V lookup: CDR1 MNHEY, CDR2 SVGAGI. This CDR3 has 14 residues. Between the trimmed V and J ends, which lost 6 bases and 0 bases, there was a span of 9 bases. Concerning this clone: Its antigen remains unknown.

The V and J genes are TRBV6-5 and TRBJ1-5; no clear D. The material sequenced was PBMCs. The receptor was derived from a young woman in good health and CMV-seropositive. CDR3 in DNA: TGTGCCAGCAGAGGCAGACTTAGCAATCAGCCCCAGCATTTT. Its translation: CASRGRLSNQPQHF.